This T cell receptor beta chain was identified in a study of cytomegalovirus exposure and HLA in healthy donors. About the study: Unique TCRs numbering some 77 million, obtained from HLA-typed donors, made up an early data release. General study results and limits: Confirmation in vitro established that a few CMV-associated chains were specific for CMV antigens. Per a prior analysis, the majority of TCR beta V segments were productive roughly 87% or roughly 30% of the time.

13 Jbeta primers and 60 Vbeta primers were used for the PCR. This table comes from immunoSEQ multiplex PCR, and its TCRdb copy is limited to in-frame clones, with some not included. The sample lists about 170,000 clones, roughly 80% seen once, with over 2.5% in the top ten. On this clone: What it binds is not known.

Trimming left V 5 bases short and J 9 bases short, with 17 bases between. Per the germline V gene, CDR1 is SEHNR and CDR2 is FQNEAQ (reference sequence). The CDR3 sequence is 14 residues long. The chain employs TRBV7-9 and TRBJ2-1, with D possibly being TRBD2 (5 bases). The sequence was collected from a female donor in good health and CMV-seronegative. Sequencing used PBMCs. The CDR3 nucleotides read TGTGCCAGCAGCCCGACCATAGAGGGCGGTGAGCAGTTCTTC. As protein: CASSPTIEGGEQFF.